This TCR beta chain was captured by sequencing in a study of blood T cell repertoires in COVID-19. About the study: Researchers got acute and convalescent COVID-19 samples from the United States, Italy and Spain.

The CDR3 covers 16 residues. V was shortened by 4 bases and J by 3 bases, with 19 bases between the two germline ends. Germline V lookup: CDR1 SGHDT, CDR2 YYEEEE. Authors' analysis steps: The assay estimated nucleated cells by amplifying reference gene primers. Sequencing used immunoSEQ multiplex PCR; TCRdb keeps in-frame clones, though not all of them. V and J calls and clone size are copied from that table; D and trimming were computed from the DNA. The sample yields more than 200,000 clones, 82% seen once. The source is a woman older than 75 with active or convalescent COVID-19. The sample taken for sequencing was peripheral blood. The chain links TRBV5-6 to TRBJ1-2; D gene unclear. CDR3 in amino acids: CASSLGFTTNYYGYTF. The CDR3 DNA follows: TGTGCCAGCAGCCTAGGATTTACAACAAACTACTATGGCTACACCTTC.